These 22 T cell receptor beta chains were sequenced from one sample in a study of shared clonotypes between healthy human individuals (dated by TCRdb to 2020 to 2022). Preparation of the library involved the immunoSEQ multiplex PCR assay. TCRdb obtained this table from immuneACCESS and retained in-frame rearrangements with V and J assigned. These tables miss some clones; where compared with another copy, unresolved V genes account for less than half of the shortfall, and the remainder is unexplained. The sample profile shows roughly 700,000 clones; about 92% of them were found once. The ten biggest clones cover roughly 36% of the sample. The sample taken for sequencing was memory CD8+ T cells from PBMCs. The cell subset or site label, read with the paper, signifies: CD45RO+ cells pooled with CCR7-negative TemRA cells. The receptors come from a young man in good health. Some clones in this sample may be carry-over from other donors' samples.

Points on this clone: Within the sample, other DNA sequences also encode this same CDR3. This CDR3 is CASSPGQGTGELFF. Written as DNA, the CDR3 is TGCGCCAGCAGCCCGGGACAGGGGACCGGGGAGCTGTTTTTT. This rearrangement joins TRBV4-1 to TRBJ2-2, with TRBD1 identical over 10 bases. This CDR3 spans 14 amino acids. CDR1 is MGHRA and CDR2 is YSYEKL in the germline V gene. Trimming at V came to 4 bases and at J to 5 bases, leaving 1 base not matched to a gene.

The rearrangement joins TRBV7-9 to TRBJ2-1, with 14 positions matching TRBD2. Trimming removed 5 bases from V and 1 base from J; junction bases left unmatched: 7. The CDR3 loop spans 18 amino acids. CDR1 SEHNR and CDR2 FQNEAQ come from the germline V gene (reference sequence). CDR3 in amino acids: CASSTTSGRAPSYNEQFF. The CDR3 nucleotides read TGTGCCAGCAGCACGACTAGCGGGAGGGCTCCTTCCTACAATGAGCAGTTCTTC.

The chain combines TRBV9 with TRBJ2-7; 12 bases are shared with TRBD2. Germline V gene lookup returns CDR1 SGDLS and CDR2 YYNGEE. With 3 bases clipped from V and 2 bases from J, the junction kept 24 bases outside the gene matches. CDR3 length: 22 residues. Here the CDR3 DNA reads TGTGCCAGCAGCGCGAGTCCAGGAGGACTAGCGGGATCCTACTCAAACCCCTACGAGCAGTACTTC. Protein product: CASSASPGGLAGSYSNPYEQYF.

This clone has more than one count but fewer than ten. The chain recombines TRBV12-5 with TRBJ2-2; a weak D match, TRBD2 (6 bases). Germline assignment: CDR1 LGHNT and CDR2 FRNRAP. The V and J ends lost 6 bases and 6 bases respectively, with 14 bases between them. This CDR3 has 14 residues. In DNA, the CDR3 is TGTGCTAGTGGATACGGGGTAGCGGCCGGGGAGCTGTTTTTT. This encodes CASGYGVAAGELFF.

The rearrangement uses TRBV18 and TRBJ2-3; D is ambiguous. There are 15 residues in the CDR3. Trimming removed 0 bases from V and 3 bases from J, with 10 bases in between. CDR1 is KGHSH and CDR2 is LQKENI in the germline V gene. The CDR3 DNA is TGTGCCAGCTCACCACCCGCGGTCCTAACAGATACGCAGTATTTT. Its translation is CASSPPAVLTDTQYF.

This chain joins TRBV6-5 and TRBJ2-7; D uncertain. The CDR3 contains 13 residues. The V gene lost 5 bases and the J gene lost 0 bases, with 8 bases spanning the gap. Looked up from germline, CDR1 is MNHEY and CDR2 is SVGAGI. CDR3 in DNA: TGTGCCAGCAGTCTGCAGAACTCCTACGAGCAGTACTTC. It yields the protein CASSLQNSYEQYF.

This clone came up once. The V call is TRBV4-1, the J call TRBJ2-7; tentatively, D is TRBD2 (5 bases). The CDR3 is made up of 15 amino acids. Looked up from germline, CDR1 is MGHRA and CDR2 is YSYEKL. Trimming stripped 0 bases from V and 3 bases from J, with 12 bases between. The CDR3 region is CASSQDNRGNYEQYF. For the CDR3, the DNA is TGCGCCAGCAGCCAAGATAACAGAGGGAACTACGAGCAGTACTTC.

The chain links TRBV4-2 to TRBJ2-7; the match to TRBD2 covers 7 bases. The CDR3 has 16 residues. V dropped 0 bases and J dropped 4; count of bases not matched to a gene: 9. The germline CDR1 and CDR2 sequences are LGHNA and YNFKEQ. The DNA for the CDR3 is TGTGCCAGCAGCCAAGAAGGCGGGGGAGAGGTGTACGAGCAGTACTTC. It is translated as CASSQEGGGEVYEQYF.

The rearrangement joins TRBV28 to TRBJ2-3, with 8 bases fitting TRBD1. The V segment lost 2 bases and the J segment 3 bases; nucleotides outside the gene matches: 13. CDR3 length: 18 residues. CDR1 MDHEN and CDR2 SYDVKM come from the germline V gene. The DNA for the CDR3 is TGTGCCAGCAGTTTACGGGGTCCCATACAGGGGGTAACAGATACGCAGTATTTT. Protein product: CASSLRGPIQGVTDTQYF.

J is TRBJ2-2 and V is TRBV7-3; no reliable D call. The CDR3 is 12 amino acids. Deletions cut 5 bases from V and 4 bases from J, with 5 bases between. The germline CDR1 and CDR2 sequences are SGHTA and FQGTGA. The CDR3 protein is CASSPLTGELFF. In DNA, the CDR3 is TGTGCCAGCAGCCCCCTCACCGGGGAGCTGTTTTTT.

This clone was seen only once. In the same sample, other DNA sequences code for this CDR3. The chain employs TRBV27 and TRBJ1-1, with D maybe TRBD1 (5 bases). CDR1 is MNHEY and CDR2 is SMNVEV in the germline V gene (reference sequence). Trimming shortened V by 4 bases and J by 5 bases, and 14 bases separated the two germline ends. CDR3 length: 14 residues. The CDR3 reads CASSSPSRGTEAFF. CDR3 coding DNA: TGTGCCAGCAGTTCCCCCTCGAGGGGAACTGAAGCTTTCTTT.

This clone turned up a few times. The chain recombines TRBV27 with TRBJ1-1; no clear D. CDR1 and CDR2 (germline): MNHEY, SMNVEV (reference sequence). V lost 6 bases, J lost 8 bases, and 13 bases lay in between. The CDR3 covers 12 residues. Here the CDR3 reads CASSTGPSEAFF. In DNA form, the CDR3 reads TGTGCCAGCAGCACCGGGCCGTCCGAAGCTTTCTTT.

The CDR3 bases are TGTGCCAGCAGCGTAGACGCGGGGGCTAGCACAGATACGCAGTATTTT. Amino acid sequence: CASSVDAGASTDTQYF. The chain carries TRBV9 and TRBJ2-3, with D possibly being TRBD2 (7 bases). CDR1 is SGDLS, CDR2 YYNGEE, per germline. This CDR3 contains 16 residues. Trimming removed 0 bases at V and 0 bases at J, with 11 bases between.

V and J are TRBV9 and TRBJ1-2; D gene unclear. The CDR3 length is 18 residues. V was shortened by 0 bases and J by 0 bases, with 18 bases between the two germline ends. Germline V gene lookup returns CDR1 SGDLS and CDR2 YYNGEE. The CDR3, as DNA: TGTGCCAGCAGCGTAGATCGGTCACAGACATCTCCTAACTATGGCTACACCTTC. This translates into CASSVDRSQTSPNYGYTF.

The chain uses TRBV28 and TRBJ2-3; 8 bases map to TRBD2. The CDR3 spans 14 residues. V was clipped by 7 bases and J by 4 bases; unmatched bases: 7. Germline V gene lookup returns CDR1 MDHEN and CDR2 SYDVKM. The CDR3 bases are TGTGCCAGCACCCCGGGGGGGGGAGCAGATACGCAGTATTTT. Its protein is CASTPGGGADTQYF.

V usage is TRBV11-2 and J usage is TRBJ2-3; D remains ambiguous. The germline V gene encodes CDR1 SGHAT and CDR2 FQNNGV. V gave up 2 bases and J gave up 4 bases, with 4 bases separating them. There are 12 residues in the CDR3. The CDR3 DNA reads TGTGCCAGCAGCTTAATCCCAGATACGCAGTATTTT. The encoded protein is CASSLIPDTQYF.

The gene calls are TRBV30 and TRBJ2-7, with D unclear. This CDR3 comprises 11 residues. Germline V CDR1 and CDR2: GTSNPN, SVGIG (reference sequence). Trimming removed 4 bases at V and 4 bases at J, with 8 bases between. Here the CDR3 DNA reads TGTGCCTGGACGGCCGGTTACGAGCAGTACTTC. Translated: CAWTAGYEQYF.

The J gene is TRBJ2-7, the V gene TRBV9, with D possibly being TRBD1 (6 bases). Germline assignment: CDR1 SGDLS and CDR2 YYNGEE. V lost 0 bases and J lost 2, with 12 bases in between. The CDR3 runs to 15 residues. The CDR3 DNA sequence: TGTGCCAGCAGCGTAGATACAGGGCCCACCTACGAGCAGTACTTC. The encoded protein is CASSVDTGPTYEQYF. The full variable domain, rest sourced from reference TRBV9 and TRBJ2-7, is DSGVTQTPKHLITATGQRVTLRCSPRSGDLSVYWYQQSLDQGLQFLIQYYNGEERAKGNILERFSAQQFPDLHSELNLSSLELGDSALYFCASSVDTGPTYEQYFGPGTRLTVT.

This chain joins TRBV29-1 and TRBJ2-1; D might be TRBD2 (6 bases). Germline assignment: CDR1 SQVTM and CDR2 ANQGSEA. The CDR3 spans 14 residues. Between the trimmed V and J ends, which lost 1 base and 6 bases, there was a span of 13 bases. The CDR3 DNA is TGCAGCGTTGAAGTGAGGCTAGCGTTCAATGAGCAGTTCTTC. Protein: CSVEVRLAFNEQFF.

The rearrangement links TRBV27 to TRBJ2-1; 8 bases agree with TRBD2. The germline V gene encodes CDR1 MNHEY and CDR2 SMNVEV (reference sequence). After removal of 3 bases from V and 2 bases from J, the junction contained 3 bases not matched to a gene. The length of the CDR3 is 15 residues. The CDR3: CASSFAGGTYNEQFF. CDR3 DNA: TGTGCCAGCAGTTTTGCGGGAGGTACCTACAATGAGCAGTTCTTC.

The genes are TRBV7-9 and TRBJ2-6; D unresolved. The CDR3 loop spans 15 amino acids. Germline V gene sequence: CDR1 SEHNR, CDR2 FQNEAQ (reference sequence). Deletions cut 4 bases from V and 0 bases from J, with 7 bases between. The CDR3 bases are TGTGCCAGCAGCTCGACTTACTCTGGGGCCAACGTCCTGACTTTC. This translates into CASSSTYSGANVLTF.

This clone was detected only a few times. The rearrangement links TRBV5-1 to TRBJ2-7, with no clear D. This CDR3 is built from 15 residues. In germline, CDR1 is SGHRS, CDR2 YFSETQ. Deletions cut 0 bases from V and 6 bases from J, with 16 bases between. CDR3 loop: CASSLAWHLDGEQYF. CDR3 nucleotide sequence: TGCGCCAGCAGCTTGGCCTGGCACCTTGATGGCGAGCAGTACTTC.